This entry features one TCR beta chain sequence. Its specific antigen is unknown. Per-base quality was not reported, and no clone a single base away is much larger than it. Library preparation used the immunoSEQ multiplex PCR assay. For the multiplex PCR, a mixture combining 60 forward primers for TCR Vbeta segments and 13 reverse primers for TCR Jbeta segments was used. The CDR3 region of rearranged TCR beta genes was amplified from genomic DNA with a multiplex PCR assay. On the Illumina HiSeq System, the amplified TCR beta libraries were sequenced as 87-base-pair reads. The authors' pipeline ran thus. Across the 500 to 750 repertoires, a later analysis counted tens of millions of unique TCR beta chains, 9.5 million to 13 million of which were shared by at least two donors. A nearest-neighbor algorithm error-corrected the raw reads and collapsed the reads into unique sequences, merging closely related sequences to remove PCR and sequencing errors. Alignment of CDR3 sequences to IMGT reference sequences was used to assign V, D and J gene segments. For a sequence to be retained, a match of at least six nucleotides was required to both a V gene segment and a J gene segment. Rearrangements were classified as productive when the CDR3 lacked stop codons and remained in frame with V and J, and all other rearrangements were classified as non-productive. CDR3 was defined by IMGT convention, running from the second conserved V-encoded cysteine to the conserved J-encoded phenylalanine. In an earlier analysis of some 550 of the donors, sequences lacking an unambiguous match to a single V gene segment were excluded. In an earlier analysis of a few hundred of the donors, a V segment was called functional when productive rearrangements were above 56.7%, and segregating when the standard deviation between donors exceeded 5%. To diagnose cytomegalovirus status from the catalog of TCR beta chain sequences, a statistical classification framework was built. V and J gene assignment, in a later analysis, came from comparing TCR nucleotide sequences with IMGT/GENE-DB human TR gene sequences. The TCRdist pipeline was used in a later analysis to assign CDR3 sequences and most-parsimonious VDJ recombination scenarios. In a later analysis, each TCR beta chain was defined by its CDR3 amino acid sequence together with its V-gene family, and reads lacking a unique V-gene family were excluded. To address suspected cross-contamination and a sequencing artifact, a later analysis removed a few hundred highly shared, low-generation-probability nucleotide sequences. A later analysis calculated a clonal expansion index for each public chain from normalized within-repertoire ranks of inferred template counts. A later analysis computed generation probabilities with a VDJ recombination model fitted to out-of-frame rearrangements, and checked the results against IGoR. In a later analysis, hypergeometric tests were used to score TCR-TCR, TCR-HLA and TCR-CMV co-occurrence, with a repertoire-size bias correction applied to TCR pairs. A later analysis estimated false discovery rates by permuting HLA or CMV assignments 20 times. In a later analysis, co-occurring TCRs were grouped using DBSCAN, with TCRdist sequence similarity added in when clustering inside HLA-allele-positive subsets. Repertoires with fewer than 30,000 or more than 120,000 public chains were left out of co-occurrence clustering, as were five repertoires with anomalous nucleotide sharing. The source is immuneACCESS, and TCRdb retained only in-frame sequences with V and J called. Part of the clones is not carried over; for the studies checked, unresolved V genes explain less than half of this, and the remainder is unexplained. D and trimming come from the DNA, and the V and J calls and clone size come from that table. The sample table records about 150,000 clones; about 70% of these occur just once. The ten largest clones represent about 2.6% of the sample.

The cohort consisted of approximately 670 healthy bone marrow donors. At the time of sampling, every cohort member was nominally healthy, though immune exposures that went unrecorded were likely present. The donor was CMV seronegative and was included in the group of a few hundred seronegative cohort members. A peripheral blood sample was provided by each donor, and peripheral blood mononuclear cells were used for TCR beta sequencing. Genomic DNA extraction from the blood cell samples was performed with the Qiagen DNeasy Blood Extraction Kit. The data originate from a study of cytomegalovirus exposure and HLA in healthy donors (dated by TCRdb to 2016 to 2017). About the study as a whole: An earlier analysis of around 600 of the donors reported roughly 270 Gb of sequence data and 120 million or so unique TCR beta sequences from 150 million to 200 million T cells. Every discovery cohort repertoire had been produced on one sequencing platform. Alongside the repertoire data, information on donor age, sex, ethnicity and CMV serostatus was compiled. Among roughly 370 genotyped donors of the cohort, an average of about 240,000 unique TCR beta nucleotide sequences were sequenced per donor, roughly 20% of them non-productive. To predict cytomegalovirus infection status, the study combined high-throughput TCR immunosequencing, statistical association of individual TCRs with disease status, and machine learning. About five DR-DQ haplotypes were handled as single units for association and clustering, since linkage in the cohort was strong. In a later analysis, previously published TCR beta repertoires from 550 to 700 donors were re-analyzed and high-resolution HLA genotyping was added so that TCR occurrence patterns could be studied. Typing coverage varied by locus: roughly 620-640 donors for A, B, C, DRB1 and DQB1; roughly 520 for DQA1; about 600 for DPA1; around 490 for DPB1. A later genetic analysis took genome-wide SNP genotypes for 398 of the 666 donors and used that subset as a discovery cohort. The study profiled the T cell repertoires of 500 to 800 subjects by immunosequencing and related them to cytomegalovirus serostatus. Class I and class II HLA loci were covered by the typing at four-digit resolution. Rather than drawing on any new phenotypic data, the later analysis identified candidate immune exposures from TCR beta sequences and the way those sequences occurred across donors. The study aimed to test whether signatures of past pathogen exposure could be identified by cataloging public T cell receptors. An earlier analysis of a few hundred of the donors applied high-throughput TCR beta sequencing to assess whether each TCR beta V gene segment acted as functional or pseudogenic. The genetic ancestry cluster associated with self-reported Caucasian donors included around 76% of the 300 to 450 genotyped donors. In addition to the first cohort of roughly 670 subjects, a separate validation cohort of 100 to 150 different subjects was used. About 300 gigabases of sequencing data and around 87 million unique TCR sequences were included in an early release covering roughly 700 HLA-typed donors.

Beyond this particular receptor, the publication reports: In an earlier analysis of a few hundred of the donors, most TCR beta V segments were observed in productive rearrangements about 87% or about 30% of the time, broadly matching IMGT annotations. Most CMV-associated TCR beta chains appeared to be HLA-restricted in a later analysis, and the HLA associations seemed to be driven largely by CMV exposure. The authors suggested that the approach could potentially be extended to other disease states and immunological phenotypes. Because HLA typing was missing for some donors at each locus, association tests included only the typed subset. CMV serostatus was the only immune exposure information available for the cohort. A further reported finding was that TCR beta sequences accurately predicted the HLA-A and HLA-B alleles for most subjects in the first cohort. When HLA alleles, especially DR and DQ, strongly co-occurred, attributing TCR associations to individual alleles was difficult. Several of the top co-occurrence clusters appeared to be linked to parvovirus B19, influenza, CMV and Epstein-Barr virus, according to a later analysis. Only TCR beta chains were sequenced in this cohort, and the absence of alpha or paired-chain data limited detectable features. Most TCR sequences were seen in very few donors, while some public TCRs were found in many individuals. Compared with the roughly 700-donor mean, donors in an Asian-associated ancestry cluster had fewer N-insertions in productive TCRs, according to a later genetic analysis. A later analysis found that HLA-associated TCR beta chains were more clonally expanded and had lower generation probabilities than equally common non-associated chains. A few of the identified cytomegalovirus-associated TCR beta chains were confirmed in vitro to be specific for cytomegalovirus antigens. At a false discovery rate of 0.05, a later analysis linked under 20,000 TCR beta sequences to specific HLA alleles. An association between a missense DCLRE1C variant and V-gene and J-gene trimming of TCR beta chains was found in a later genetic analysis and replicated in an independent cohort. The presence/absence analyses assumed that sequencing depth was roughly uniform across donors, and that assumption may not be true. Some IMGT-functional V segments, including TRBV6-2 and TRBV6-3, could not be told apart with the 87-base-pair reads, so those segments were excluded. Over 15 rarely observed V segments, including chromosome 9 orphons, were excluded from the earlier analysis of just under 600 of the donors because counts were too low. According to a later analysis, TCR association rates differed among HLA loci, with DRB1 alleles showing the most associated TCRs and HLA-C alleles showing the fewest. The study listed 150 to 200 TCR beta chains as associated with cytomegalovirus. A group of highly shared sequence variants was considered likely to be a technical artifact of the sequencing pipeline. The classifier was reported to diagnose cytomegalovirus status with high specificity and sensitivity in both the original cohort and the validation cohort. Correlated functional status among segregating V segments might be attributable to linkage disequilibrium, but an unknown experimental factor could not be ruled out.

Via the germline V gene, CDR1 is SNHLY and CDR2 FYNNEI. Trimming removed 7 bases from V and 5 bases from J; the gene matches leave 11 bases unexplained. Its CDR3 holds 15 amino acids, cysteine through phenylalanine. Here the CDR3 DNA is all that survives: 45 bases in frame from base 1. Sequencing input: PBMCs. The V gene is TRBV2 and the J gene is TRBJ1-5; 7 middle bases align to TRBD1. This receptor was taken from a man younger than 35 in good health and CMV-seronegative. The DNA sequence reads TGTGCCAGCACCCTAGGGGGCGGGCCTTATCAGCCCCAGCATTTT. Translated, it reads CASTLGGGPYQPQHF.